One sample yielded the 18 T cell receptor beta chains listed below, sequenced in a study of T-cell memory formation after mild COVID-19. TCRdb analysed the 5' RACE reads with MiXCR anew, one entry per CDR3 protein. The data contain approximately 230,000 distinct CDR3 sequences, over 15% of them singletons. Sequencing was done on a sample of PBMCs or a T cell subset sorted from them (not recorded which). All receptors derive from a man younger than 35 who had mild COVID-19 (a few samples of this study predate the infection). Cell type and time point are not known.

This clonotype was recorded at least ten times. This chain links TRBV6-5 with TRBJ1-5, with D possibly TRBD1 on 5 matching bases. The CDR3 is 16 residues long. Germline V gene data show CDR1 as MNHEY and CDR2 as SVGAGI. Trimming took off 4 bases at V and 5 bases at J, with 18 bases between the two ends. Here the CDR3 reads CASSSQPTGRYQPQHF. The CDR3 coding sequence is TGTGCCAGCAGTTCCCAACCCACAGGACGGTATCAGCCCCAGCATTTT.

The CDR3 region is CASSLEVGYSNQPQHF. The DNA of the CDR3 is TGTGCCAGCAGCTTAGAGGTCGGGTATAGCAATCAGCCCCAGCATTTT. The V call is TRBV7-2, the J call TRBJ1-5; D not certain. This CDR3 region has 16 residues. The V and J ends lost 1 base and 0 bases respectively, with 10 bases between them. CDR1 is SGHTA, CDR2 FQGNSA, per germline.

This clonotype has more than one count but fewer than ten. J is TRBJ2-7 and V is TRBV12-3 or TRBV12-4, with D maybe TRBD2 (5 bases). The V and J ends lost 5 bases and 0 bases respectively, with 11 bases between them. The CDR3 extends over 14 amino acids. CDR3 DNA sequence: TGTGCCAGCAGTGGACTCCCCTTCTCCTACGAGCAGTACTTC. Translated, it gives CASSGLPFSYEQYF.

The chain couples TRBV28 to TRBJ1-6, with D possibly being TRBD1 (5 bases). The germline CDR1 and CDR2 sequences are MDHEN and SYDVKM. V dropped 3 bases and J dropped 7 bases, with 13 bases sitting between them. This CDR3 has 15 residues. The CDR3 DNA reads as TGTGCCAGCAGTTTTACCCTCCAGGGCAATTCACCCCTCCACTTT. Its protein is CASSFTLQGNSPLHF.

As DNA, the CDR3 is TGCAGTGCTAGATCCGACCCTGCGCCATCCTACGAGCAGTACTTC. Translated, it gives CSARSDPAPSYEQYF. The J gene is TRBJ2-7, the V gene TRBV20-1, with D uncertain. This CDR3 has 15 residues. Germline V lookup: CDR1 DFQATT, CDR2 SNEGSKA (reference sequence). Between the trimmed V and J ends, which lost 2 bases and 1 base, there was a span of 15 bases.

This clonotype was seen only a few times. This chain uses TRBV9 with TRBJ2-1; tentative D call: TRBD1 (6 bases). Germline V CDR1 and CDR2: SGDLS, YYNGEE. Trimming took 4 bases from V and 6 from J, leaving 26 bases between them. The CDR3 has 18 amino acids. CDR3: CASSPGTGSNKRGNEQFF. The CDR3 region has the DNA TGTGCCAGCAGCCCCGGTACAGGGAGTAATAAACGCGGCAATGAGCAGTTCTTC.

This chain connects TRBV12-3 or TRBV12-4 to TRBJ1-1; the D is unclear. Trimming pared 5 bases from V and 8 bases from J, leaving 12 bases between. CDR3 length: 12 amino acids. In DNA, the CDR3 is TGTGCCAGCAGTCAAGACCGGAACGAAGCTTTCTTT. Translation gives CASSQDRNEAFF.

This clonotype was seen a few times. V is TRBV6-2 or TRBV6-3 and J is TRBJ2-7, with D uncertain. V was cut by 0 bases and J by 3 bases, with 6 bases left in between. From germline, CDR1 is MNHEY and CDR2 SVGEGT. This CDR3 spans 13 amino acids. CDR3 in DNA: TGTGCCAGCAGTTACTCGAGAGGCTACGAGCAGTACGTC. Protein sequence: CASSYSRGYEQYV.

This clonotype has more than one count but fewer than ten. V gene TRBV21-1 combines with J gene TRBJ1-6; the listed D gene, TRBD1, was not tested against the DNA. TRBV21-1 is classified as a pseudogene. This CDR3 has 16 amino acids. CDR3 DNA: TGTGCCAGCAGCAGCCGGGACACTCGTTTTAATTCACCCCTCCACTTT. Residues: CASSSRDTRFNSPLHF.

This clonotype was observed a few times. The chain couples TRBV12-3 or TRBV12-4 to TRBJ2-7; 7 bases align to TRBD2. J gave up 6 bases and V 3 bases, and 5 bases lay outside the gene matches. The CDR3 consists of 13 residues. The CDR3 loop reads CASSLNSGGEQYV. The CDR3, as DNA: TGTGCCAGCAGTTTGAATTCGGGGGGCGAGCAGTACGTC.

This clonotype was observed a handful of times. The CDR3 region has the DNA TGTGCCAGCACCCCTTCACCGGGACAGGGAGATGAGACCCAGTACTTC. It codes for CASTPSPGQGDETQYF. The chain combines TRBV6-5 with TRBJ2-5; the match to TRBD1 covers 9 bases. The CDR3 sequence is 16 residues long. With V trimmed by 7 bases and J by 5 bases, 14 bases remained unmatched. Germline V lookup: CDR1 MNHEY, CDR2 SVGAGI.

This clonotype was observed many times. The gene calls are TRBV12-3 or TRBV12-4 and TRBJ2-7; no clear D. This CDR3 has 12 residues. V lost 6 bases and J 5 bases, leaving 11 bases between the germline ends. In DNA, the CDR3 is TGTGCCAGCAGCCACCTGGGGAACGAGCAGTACTTC. Protein: CASSHLGNEQYF.

The CDR3 region is CAIRPQGWNEQYF. The DNA for the CDR3 is TGTGCCATCAGGCCACAGGGGTGGAACGAGCAGTACTTC. V usage is TRBV10-3 and J usage is TRBJ2-7; 7 nucleotides align to TRBD1. The CDR3 runs to 13 residues. CDR1 is ENHRY and CDR2 is SYGVKD in the germline V gene. Losses at the gene ends were 6 bases for V and 5 bases for J; bases not matched to a gene: 7.

This chain uses TRBV20-1 with TRBJ2-5; D may be TRBD1 or TRBD2 (6 bases each). Germline V gene sequence: CDR1 DFQATT, CDR2 SNEGSKA (reference sequence). CDR3 size: 14 residues. V lost 1 base, J lost 5 bases, and 14 bases lay in between. The CDR3 region has the DNA TGCAGTGCTAGAGGGGGGGCGAGTAGGGAGACCCAGTACTTC. Translated, it gives CSARGGASRETQYF.

CDR3 loop: CSVGTNTEAFF. DNA of the CDR3: TGCAGTGTAGGTACTAACACTGAAGCTTTCTTT. The chain uses TRBV20-1 and TRBJ1-1; the D is unclear. The CDR3 is 11 amino acids. Germline V CDR1 and CDR2: DFQATT, SNEGSKA (reference sequence). The germline V and J ends were trimmed by 7 bases and 2 bases, with 8 bases remaining between them.

Only a few counts were recorded for this clonotype. V usage is TRBV7-3 and J usage is TRBJ2-5; D may correspond to TRBD1 or TRBD2 (5 bases each). The CDR3 is 14 residues long. The V gene's germline CDR1 is SGHTA and CDR2 FQGTGA. The V and J ends lost 4 bases and 1 base respectively, with 10 bases between them. The CDR3 coding sequence is TGTGCCAGCAGCTCTCCGGGACCCCAAGAGACCCAGTACTTC. Translated: CASSSPGPQETQYF.

This clonotype was seen many times. The V and J genes are TRBV7-2 and TRBJ2-1; the match to TRBD2 covers 13 bases. This CDR3 spans 17 amino acids. V was clipped by 6 bases and J by 5 bases; unmatched bases: 10. Germline V lookup: CDR1 SGHTA, CDR2 FQGNSA. CDR3 amino acids: CASRLGTSGGAHNEQFF. Written as DNA, the CDR3 is TGTGCCAGCAGGCTTGGTACTAGCGGGGGGGCCCACAATGAGCAGTTCTTC.

This clonotype appeared many times. The chain joins TRBV7-9 to TRBJ2-1, with D tentatively TRBD1 (5 bases). V lost 2 bases and J lost 8, with 16 bases in between. Looked up from germline, CDR1 is SEHNR and CDR2 is FQNEAQ (reference sequence). There are 15 residues in the CDR3. The CDR3 nucleotides read TGTGCCAGCAGCTTATATCACGCCAGGGTGGATGAGCAGTTCTTC. It translates to CASSLYHARVDEQFF. Full variable domain (outside the CDR3, taken from reference TRBV7-9 and TRBJ2-1): DTGVSQNPRHKITKRGQNVTFRCDPISEHNRLYWYRQTLGQGPEFLTYFQNEAQLEKSRLLSDRFSAERPKGSFSTLEIQRTEQGDSAMYLCASSLYHARVDEQFFGPGTRLTVL.